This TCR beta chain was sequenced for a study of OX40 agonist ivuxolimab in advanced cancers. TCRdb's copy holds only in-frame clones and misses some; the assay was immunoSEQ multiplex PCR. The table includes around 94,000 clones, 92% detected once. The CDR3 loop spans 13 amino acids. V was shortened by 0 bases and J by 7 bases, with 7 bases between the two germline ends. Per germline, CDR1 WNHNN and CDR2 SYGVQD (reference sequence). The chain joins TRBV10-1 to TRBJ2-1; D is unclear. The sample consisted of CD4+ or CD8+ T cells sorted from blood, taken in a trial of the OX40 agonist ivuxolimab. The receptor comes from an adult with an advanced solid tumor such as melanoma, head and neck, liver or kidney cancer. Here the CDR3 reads CASSESSSNEQFF. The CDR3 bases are TGCGCCAGCAGTGAGTCGAGCTCGAATGAGCAGTTCTTC.